These 32 T cell receptor beta chains were sequenced from one sample in a study of CD8 T cells in ankylosing spondylitis listed by TCRdb under 2017. Library preparation was by 5' RACE. Sequencing was carried out with an Illumina HiSeq 2500. The public reads were quality trimmed at Q25 with fastp and then assembled into clones with MiXCR by TCRdb, keeping productive beta chains. Merged by CDR3 protein, the rows form single entries marked with the most common genes and DNA. The sample records hundreds of thousands of distinct CDR3 sequences, about 9.1% of which are singletons. The ten largest clonotypes hold 6.8% of the sample. The sample consisted of blood, either unsorted or a sorted T cell fraction (not recorded which). These receptors were collected from a male donor with ankylosing spondylitis or in good health (not recorded which).

This clonotype was seen ten or more times. The V call is TRBV10-3, the J call TRBJ2-3; 9 bases are a match to TRBD2. V gave up 2 bases and J gave up 6 bases; unmatched junction bases: 3. Germline V lookup: CDR1 ENHRY, CDR2 SYGVKD. The CDR3 runs 14 residues. The CDR3: CAISEGLAGDTQYF. In DNA form, the CDR3 reads TGTGCCATCAGTGAGGGGCTAGCGGGGGATACGCAGTATTTT.

The gene calls are TRBV20-1 and TRBJ2-3; TRBD2 is a possible D gene (5 bases). V lost 2 bases to trimming and J lost 0 bases, with 9 bases between them. This CDR3 region has 14 residues. Looked up from germline, CDR1 is DFQATT and CDR2 is SNEGSKA (reference sequence). The CDR3 protein is CSARNRGSTDTQYF. The DNA for the CDR3 is TGCAGTGCTAGAAATCGGGGTAGCACAGATACGCAGTATTTT.

At least ten counts were recorded for this clonotype. The CDR3 nucleotides read TGCAGTGGGGTCAAGGCGGGAGCATACAATGAGCAGTTCTTC. Translation: CSGVKAGAYNEQFF. The genes are TRBV20-1 and TRBJ2-1; 7 bases align to TRBD2. The CDR3 sequence is 14 residues long. V lost 7 bases to trimming and J lost 4 bases; unmatched junction nucleotides: 10. Germline values: CDR1 DFQATT, CDR2 SNEGSKA (reference sequence).

This clonotype occurred many times. V is TRBV3-1 and J is TRBJ1-2, with D uncertain. The CDR3 extends over 14 amino acids. V dropped 3 bases and J dropped 7 bases, with 15 bases sitting between them. Germline V gene data show CDR1 as LGHDT and CDR2 as YNNKEL (reference sequence). In nucleotides, the CDR3 is TGTGCCAGCAGCCACGGTATAGCGACGACTGGCTACACCTTC. Its protein is CASSHGIATTGYTF.

The rearrangement links TRBV18 to TRBJ2-1; 8 bases fit TRBD1. This CDR3 has 16 residues. With 2 bases clipped from V and 8 bases from J, the junction kept 11 bases outside the gene matches. Germline lookup yields CDR1 KGHSH and CDR2 LQKENI. CDR3 residues: CASSPRGRTGSHEQFF. DNA of the CDR3: TGTGCCAGCTCACCAAGGGGAAGGACAGGGAGTCATGAGCAGTTCTTC. Variable domain in full (rest from reference TRBV18 and TRBJ2-1): NAGVMQNPRHLVRRRGQEARLRCSPMKGHSHVYWYRQLPEEGLKFMVYLQKENIIDESGMPKERFSAEFPKEGPSILRIQQVVRGDSAAYFCASSPRGRTGSHEQFFGPGTRLTVL.

This clonotype was recorded at least ten times. The rearrangement joins TRBV5-1 to TRBJ1-1; 10 nucleotides line up with TRBD1. Trimming removed 2 bases from V and 7 bases from J; junction bases left unmatched: 8. Germline V gives CDR1 SGHRS, CDR2 YFSETQ. The CDR3 has 15 residues. This CDR3 reads CASSFGMTGGGEAFF. The CDR3 nucleotides read TGCGCCAGCAGCTTTGGGATGACAGGGGGCGGTGAAGCTTTCTTT.

This clonotype was seen repeatedly, ten times or more. The J gene is TRBJ2-2, the V gene TRBV4-3, with TRBD1 matching over 11 bases. The germline V gene has CDR1 LGHNA and CDR2 YSLEER. V shed 3 bases, J shed 0 bases, and the junction held 0 bases outside the gene matches. The CDR3 totals 16 residues. In nucleotides, the CDR3 is TGCGCCAGCAGCCAGGGACAGGGGGCGAACACCGGGGAGCTGTTTTTT. Translated, it gives CASSQGQGANTGELFF.

The table lists this clonotype with many counts. The J gene is TRBJ2-3, the V gene TRBV5-1, with no clear D. Per germline, CDR1 SGHRS and CDR2 YFSETQ. V gave up 5 bases and J gave up 2 bases, with 12 bases separating them. CDR3 size: 14 residues. The CDR3 here is CASSLNLPTDTQYF. In DNA form, the CDR3 reads TGCGCCAGCAGTTTGAACTTACCCACAGATACGCAGTATTTT.

This clonotype was recorded at least ten times. The chain combines TRBV6-1 with TRBJ1-1, with a possible D match to TRBD1 (6 bases). Trimming removed 6 bases at V and 6 bases at J, with 14 bases between. The V gene's germline CDR1 is MNHNS and CDR2 SASEGT. This CDR3 is built from 13 residues. CDR3 amino acids: CASSQTGFAEAFF. Written as DNA, the CDR3 is TGTGCCAGCAGCCAAACAGGGTTCGCTGAAGCTTTCTTT.

This clonotype was observed a few times. The V gene is TRBV19, the J gene TRBJ1-1; tentative D call: TRBD1 (6 bases). The CDR3 consists of 11 residues. The germline V gene encodes CDR1 LNHDA and CDR2 SQIVND (reference sequence). The V end lost 7 bases, the J end lost 6 bases, and 9 bases lay between the germline ends. CDR3 sequence reads: CASKGGAEAFF. CDR3 DNA: TGTGCCAGTAAGGGGGGAGCTGAAGCTTTCTTT.

This clonotype has just a few counts. The chain employs TRBV29-1 and TRBJ1-2, with D possibly TRBD1 on 5 matching bases. Trimming took off 4 bases at V and 5 bases at J, with 11 bases between the two ends. This CDR3 is built from 12 residues. Germline loops: CDR1 SQVTM, CDR2 ANQGSEA. CDR3: CSVGQGGYGYTF. The DNA of the CDR3 is TGCAGCGTTGGGCAGGGCGGGTATGGCTACACCTTC.

This clonotype showed up many times. The rearrangement links TRBV5-1 to TRBJ2-1, with 9 bases that match TRBD2. The junction had 7 bases not matched to a gene; V was cut back by 4 bases and J by 2 bases. Germline assignment: CDR1 SGHRS and CDR2 YFSETQ. The CDR3 is 16 residues long. The CDR3 is CASSPSGGLTYNEQFF. CDR3 DNA sequence: TGCGCCAGCAGCCCCAGCGGGGGGCTCACCTACAATGAGCAGTTCTTC. Variable domain in full (rest from reference TRBV5-1 and TRBJ2-1): KAGVTQTPRYLIKTRGQQVTLSCSPISGHRSVSWYQQTPGQGLQFLFEYFSETQRNKGNFPGRFSGRQFSNSRSEMNVSTLELGDSALYLCASSPSGGLTYNEQFFGPGTRLTVL.

This clonotype was seen ten or more times. The gene calls are TRBV9 and TRBJ2-7, with D unclear. The germline V gene has CDR1 SGDLS and CDR2 YYNGEE. The CDR3 has 14 residues. The V end was cut by 1 base, the J end by 6 bases, with 14 bases between. The CDR3 DNA reads TGTGCCAGCAGCGTACGAAGTCTCCCAGGCGAGCAGTACTTC. Translating gives CASSVRSLPGEQYF.

This clonotype was seen ten or more times. This chain joins TRBV10-3 and TRBJ2-1; TRBD2 matches at 14 bases. CDR3 length equals 15 residues. Germline V lookup: CDR1 ENHRY, CDR2 SYGVKD. V lost 7 bases to trimming and J lost 9 bases; unmatched junction nucleotides: 8. The CDR3 region is CAITPTSGGAAEQFF. For the CDR3, the DNA is TGTGCCATCACCCCGACTAGCGGGGGGGCGGCTGAGCAGTTCTTC.

This clonotype has ten or more counts. The CDR3 here is CASSYSSSGRAYNEQFF. CDR3 coding DNA: TGTGCCAGCAGTTATTCCTCCAGCGGGAGGGCCTACAATGAGCAGTTCTTC. This chain links TRBV27 with TRBJ2-1; TRBD2 matches 10 bases. With 4 bases clipped from V and 2 bases from J, the junction kept 8 bases outside the gene matches. The CDR3 runs to 17 residues. CDR1 is MNHEY, CDR2 SMNVEV, per germline (reference sequence).

This clonotype showed up many times. This sequence joins TRBV12-3 or TRBV12-4 and TRBJ1-1; TRBD1 is a possible D gene (5 bases). V was clipped by 7 bases and J by 4 bases, with 13 bases between them. The CDR3 is 13 amino acids. The CDR3 loop reads CASKLGLLTEAFF. The CDR3 DNA sequence: TGTGCCAGCAAACTGGGGCTCCTCACTGAAGCTTTCTTT.

This clonotype was counted a few times. The rearrangement joins TRBV12-3 or TRBV12-4 to TRBJ2-7, with D hard to call. The CDR3 loop spans 11 amino acids. The ends were cut back, 6 bases at V and 4 bases at J, with 7 bases in the middle. This CDR3 reads CASSQIYEQYF. The CDR3 DNA follows: TGTGCCAGCAGCCAAATATACGAGCAGTACTTC.

The chain uses TRBV11-2 and TRBJ1-6; D is undetermined. V was cut by 0 bases and J by 14 bases, with 8 bases left in between. The germline gives CDR1 SGHAT, CDR2 FQNNGV. The CDR3 has 12 residues. The CDR3 loop reads CASSLEAGTLHF. CDR3 coding DNA: TGTGCCAGCAGCTTAGAGGCGGGGACCCTCCACTTT.

This clonotype was seen more than once but under ten times. This rearrangement joins TRBV4-3 to TRBJ2-7, with 7 bases aligning to TRBD1. The CDR3 runs to 15 residues. Germline V gene data show CDR1 as LGHNA and CDR2 as YSLEER. Trimming cost V 0 bases and J 2 bases; bases outside gene matches: 4. CDR3 in DNA: TGCGCCAGCAGCCAAGATCGGACAGGACCCTACGAGCAGTACTTC. It encodes CASSQDRTGPYEQYF.

The genes are TRBV9 and TRBJ1-5; 8 bases line up with TRBD1. V was pared by 6 bases and J by 2 bases, with 7 bases of the junction left unmatched. The CDR3 covers 15 residues. The V gene's germline CDR1 is SGDLS and CDR2 YYNGEE. CDR3 DNA sequence: TGTGCCAGCATTGCAGGGGGCGCGGGCAATCAGCCCCAGCATTTT. Translating it yields CASIAGGAGNQPQHF.

This clonotype was recorded at least ten times. The genes are TRBV7-2 and TRBJ2-7, with 13 bases aligning to TRBD2. This CDR3 is built from 17 residues. Germline V gives CDR1 SGHTA, CDR2 FQGNSA. V lost 5 bases, J lost 2 bases, and 9 bases stayed unmatched. CDR3 sequence: CASSKIGTSGMPYEQYF. The CDR3 nucleotides read TGTGCCAGCAGCAAGATCGGGACTAGCGGGATGCCCTACGAGCAGTACTTC. The variable domain in full, completed from reference TRBV7-2 and TRBJ2-7, reads GAGVSQSPSNKVTEKGKDVELRCDPISGHTALYWYRQSLGQGLEFLIYFQGNSAPDKSGLPSDRFSAERTGGSVSTLTIQRTQQEDSAVYLCASSKIGTSGMPYEQYFGPGTRLTVT.

A note on this clonotype: This may arise from a read error, as a much more abundant clone is one base away. The chain couples TRBV7-2 to TRBJ2-7; D possibly corresponds to TRBD2 (5 bases). This CDR3 region has 14 residues. The V end was cut by 4 bases, the J end by 3 bases, with 13 bases between. In germline, CDR1 is SGHTA, CDR2 FQGNSA. The CDR3 coding sequence is TGTGCCAGCAGCTCCCGGACTGATTACTACGAGCAGTACTTC. Translated: CASSSRTDYYEQYF.

For this clonotype: This may come from a read error, since a much larger clone is one base off. The rearrangement uses TRBV5-1 and TRBJ1-5; D is unresolved. This CDR3 is built from 14 residues. Germline V gene sequence: CDR1 SGHRS, CDR2 YFSETQ. As DNA, the CDR3 is TGCGCCAGCAGCTGGGAGGGTAGCAATCGGCCCCAGCATTTT. It encodes CASSWEGSNRPQHF.

The sample holds many counts of this clonotype. The rearrangement uses TRBV5-1 and TRBJ2-1; D not certain. The CDR3 totals 14 residues. Trimming removed 4 bases from V and 0 bases from J, with 8 bases in between. Germline V gives CDR1 SGHRS, CDR2 YFSETQ. The CDR3 region is CASSEDRSYNEQFF. The DNA for the CDR3 is TGCGCCAGCAGCGAGGACCGCTCCTACAATGAGCAGTTCTTC.

The genes are TRBV7-9 and TRBJ2-1; 8 bases are a match to TRBD2. CDR3 size: 16 residues. The germline V gene encodes CDR1 SEHNR and CDR2 FQNEAQ (reference sequence). Unmatched junction bases numbered 8, after V lost 5 bases and J lost 2 bases. The CDR3 reads CASSRVGLGPYNEQFF. CDR3 sequence (DNA): TGTGCCAGCAGCCGCGTGGGACTAGGCCCCTACAATGAGCAGTTCTTC.

This clonotype was observed at least ten times. V and J are TRBV5-1 and TRBJ2-1; possibly TRBD2 for D (6 bases). Germline V gene data show CDR1 as SGHRS and CDR2 as YFSETQ. Deletions cut 4 bases from V and 8 bases from J, with 16 bases between. This CDR3 comprises 14 residues. In DNA, the CDR3 is TGCGCCAGCAGCACCCTAGCGAAAGACGATGAGCAGTTCTTC. As protein: CASSTLAKDDEQFF. The full variable domain, in which reference TRBV5-1 and TRBJ2-1 provide the parts outside the CDR3, is KAGVTQTPRYLIKTRGQQVTLSCSPISGHRSVSWYQQTPGQGLQFLFEYFSETQRNKGNFPGRFSGRQFSNSRSEMNVSTLELGDSALYLCASSTLAKDDEQFFGPGTRLTVL.

The sample holds many counts of this clonotype. The chain combines TRBV7-3 with TRBJ2-3; TRBD2 might be the D (5 bases). V was cut by 3 bases and J by 4 bases, with 14 bases left in between. Germline assignment: CDR1 SGHTA and CDR2 FQGTGA. CDR3 length: 15 amino acids. The DNA of the CDR3 is TGTGCCAGCAGCTTTATCTTGGCGGGTCCAGATACGCAGTATTTT. Its translation: CASSFILAGPDTQYF.

This clonotype has ten or more counts. This chain uses TRBV29-1 with TRBJ1-5; 7 bases fit TRBD1. The length of the CDR3 is 12 residues. The V gene end was trimmed by 6 bases and the J gene end by 2 bases; junction bases not matched to a gene: 1. Germline CDR1 is SQVTM and CDR2 is ANQGSEA. The CDR3 loop reads CSVGTGNQPQHF. In nucleotides, the CDR3 is TGCAGCGTGGGGACAGGCAATCAGCCCCAGCATTTT.

The chain has TRBV14 and TRBJ1-1; TRBD1 aligns across 7 bases. V shed 0 bases, J shed 5 bases, and the junction held 6 bases outside the gene matches. Looked up from germline, CDR1 is SGHDN and CDR2 is FVKESK. The CDR3 runs to 15 residues. The CDR3 is CASSQDIRGLTEAFF. The CDR3 DNA is TGTGCCAGCAGCCAAGATATTAGGGGGCTAACTGAAGCTTTCTTT.

This clonotype occurred many times. This rearrangement joins TRBV11-2 to TRBJ1-6; D is ambiguous. Trimming took off 5 bases at V and 7 bases at J, with 15 bases between the two ends. Germline V lookup: CDR1 SGHAT, CDR2 FQNNGV. CDR3 size: 15 residues. The CDR3 DNA is TGTGCCAGCAGCCTAAAGGGAGGGAGCAATTCACCCCTCCACTTT. As protein: CASSLKGGSNSPLHF.

This clonotype was counted ten times or more. The V call is TRBV27, the J call TRBJ2-1; D unresolved. The CDR3 has 13 amino acids. Trimming stripped 8 bases from V and 6 bases from J, with 14 bases between. Germline V gene lookup returns CDR1 MNHEY and CDR2 SMNVEV (reference sequence). The CDR3 reads CASGPGWPNEQFF. CDR3 in DNA: TGTGCCAGCGGCCCTGGTTGGCCCAATGAGCAGTTCTTC.

In the case of this clonotype: A clone one base away is much larger, so this may be a read error. The chain combines TRBV29-1 with TRBJ2-5; 9 bases are a match to TRBD2. V shed 3 bases, J shed 2 bases, and the junction held 7 bases outside the gene matches. This CDR3 is built from 15 residues. The germline gives CDR1 SQVTM, CDR2 ANQGSEA. The CDR3: CSVDSWRGGQETQYF. CDR3 coding DNA: TGCAGCGTTGATAGTTGGCGGGGGGGGCAAGAGACCCAGTACTTC.